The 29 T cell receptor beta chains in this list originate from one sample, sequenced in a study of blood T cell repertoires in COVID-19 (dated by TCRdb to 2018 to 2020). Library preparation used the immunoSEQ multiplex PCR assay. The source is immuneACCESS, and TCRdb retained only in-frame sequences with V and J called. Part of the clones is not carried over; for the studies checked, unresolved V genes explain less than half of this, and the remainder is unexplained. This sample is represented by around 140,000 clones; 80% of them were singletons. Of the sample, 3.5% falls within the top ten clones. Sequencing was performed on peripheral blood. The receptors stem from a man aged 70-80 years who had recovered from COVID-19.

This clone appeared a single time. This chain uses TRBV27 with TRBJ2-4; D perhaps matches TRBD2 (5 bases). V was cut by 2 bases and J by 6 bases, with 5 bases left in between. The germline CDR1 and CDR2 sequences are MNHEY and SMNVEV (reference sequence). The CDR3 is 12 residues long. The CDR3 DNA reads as TGTGCCAGCAGTTTAGAGGGAAACATTCAGTACTTC. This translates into CASSLEGNIQYF.

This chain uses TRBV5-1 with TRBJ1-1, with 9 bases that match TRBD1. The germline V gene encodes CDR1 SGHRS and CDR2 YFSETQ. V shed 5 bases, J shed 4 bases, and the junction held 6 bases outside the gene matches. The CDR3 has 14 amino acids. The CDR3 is CASSSQGASTEAFF. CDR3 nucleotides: TGCGCCAGCAGTTCACAGGGGGCGAGCACTGAAGCTTTCTTT.

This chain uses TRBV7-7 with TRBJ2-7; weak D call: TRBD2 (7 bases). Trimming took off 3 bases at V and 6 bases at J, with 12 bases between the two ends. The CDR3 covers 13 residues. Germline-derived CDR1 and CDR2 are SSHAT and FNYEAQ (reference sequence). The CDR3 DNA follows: TGTGCCAGCAGCTTGGGGGGGCAGGGCGAGCAGTACTTC. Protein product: CASSLGGQGEQYF.

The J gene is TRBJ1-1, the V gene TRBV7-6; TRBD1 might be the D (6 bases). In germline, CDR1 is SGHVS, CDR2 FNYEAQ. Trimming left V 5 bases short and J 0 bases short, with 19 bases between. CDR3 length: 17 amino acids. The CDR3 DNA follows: TGTGCCAGCAGCCCAGTGGGCAGGGGCCCTCTGAACACTGAAGCTTTCTTT. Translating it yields CASSPVGRGPLNTEAFF.

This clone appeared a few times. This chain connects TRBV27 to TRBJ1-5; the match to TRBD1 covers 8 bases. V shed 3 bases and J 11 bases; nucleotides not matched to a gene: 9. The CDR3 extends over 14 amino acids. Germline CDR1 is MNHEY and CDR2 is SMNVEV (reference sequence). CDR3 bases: TGTGCCAGCAGTTTGACAGGGGCAAAAACGGCCCAGCATTTT. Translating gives CASSLTGAKTAQHF.

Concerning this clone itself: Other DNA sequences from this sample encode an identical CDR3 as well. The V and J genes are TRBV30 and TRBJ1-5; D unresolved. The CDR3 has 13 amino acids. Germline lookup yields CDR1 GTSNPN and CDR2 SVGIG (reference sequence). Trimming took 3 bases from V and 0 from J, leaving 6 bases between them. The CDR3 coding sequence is TGTGCCTGGAGCCGGGATAGCAATCAGCCCCAGCATTTT. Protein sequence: CAWSRDSNQPQHF.

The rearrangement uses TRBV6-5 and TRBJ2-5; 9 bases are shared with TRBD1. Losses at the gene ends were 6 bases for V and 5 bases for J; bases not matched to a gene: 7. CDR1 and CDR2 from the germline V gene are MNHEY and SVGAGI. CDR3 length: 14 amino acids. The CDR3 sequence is CASSRQGGSETQYF. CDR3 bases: TGTGCCAGCAGCCGACAGGGGGGCTCGGAGACCCAGTACTTC.

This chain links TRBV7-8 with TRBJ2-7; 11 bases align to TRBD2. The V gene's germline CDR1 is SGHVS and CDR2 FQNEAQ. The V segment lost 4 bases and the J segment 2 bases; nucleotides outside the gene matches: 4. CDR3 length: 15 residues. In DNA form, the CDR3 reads TGTGCCAGCAGCTCGGGACTAGCGGCAACCTACGAGCAGTACTTC. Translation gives CASSSGLAATYEQYF.

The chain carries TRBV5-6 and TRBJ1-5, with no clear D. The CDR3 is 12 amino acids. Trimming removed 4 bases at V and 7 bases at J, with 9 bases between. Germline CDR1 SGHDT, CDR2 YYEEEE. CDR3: CASSQWSQPQHF. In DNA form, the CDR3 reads TGTGCCAGCAGCCAGTGGTCCCAGCCCCAGCATTTT. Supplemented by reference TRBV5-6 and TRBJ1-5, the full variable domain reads DAGVTQSPTHLIKTRGQQVTLRCSPKSGHDTVSWYQQALGQGPQFIFQYYEEEERQRGNFPDRFSGHQFPNYSSELNVNALLLGDSALYLCASSQWSQPQHFGDGTRLSIL.

CDR3 protein: CASSFTGSDTQYF. Written as DNA, the CDR3 is TGTGCCAGCAGTTTCACAGGGTCAGATACGCAGTATTTT. The chain couples TRBV27 to TRBJ2-3; weak D call: TRBD1 (6 bases). CDR1 is MNHEY and CDR2 is SMNVEV in the germline V gene (reference sequence). Between the trimmed V and J ends, which lost 3 bases and 4 bases, there was a span of 8 bases. The CDR3 totals 13 residues.

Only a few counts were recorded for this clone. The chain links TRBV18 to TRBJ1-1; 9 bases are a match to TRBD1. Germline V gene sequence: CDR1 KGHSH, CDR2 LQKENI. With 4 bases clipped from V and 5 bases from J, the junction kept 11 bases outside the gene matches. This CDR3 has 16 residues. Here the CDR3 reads CASSQQITGGPTEAFF. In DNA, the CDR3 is TGTGCCAGCTCACAACAGATAACAGGGGGCCCGACTGAAGCTTTCTTT.

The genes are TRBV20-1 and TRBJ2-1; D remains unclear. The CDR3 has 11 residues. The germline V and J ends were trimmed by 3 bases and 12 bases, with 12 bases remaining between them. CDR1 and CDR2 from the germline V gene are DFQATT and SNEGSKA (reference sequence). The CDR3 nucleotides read TGCAGTGCTAGGGGCCCCGATATGCAGTTCTTC. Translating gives CSARGPDMQFF.

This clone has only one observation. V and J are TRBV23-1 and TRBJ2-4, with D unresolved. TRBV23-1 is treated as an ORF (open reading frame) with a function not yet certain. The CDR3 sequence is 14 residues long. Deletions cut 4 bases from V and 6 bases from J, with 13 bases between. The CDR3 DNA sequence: TGCGCCAGCAGTCCCTGCGGCCTAGGAAACATTCAGTACTTC. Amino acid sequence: CASSPCGLGNIQYF.

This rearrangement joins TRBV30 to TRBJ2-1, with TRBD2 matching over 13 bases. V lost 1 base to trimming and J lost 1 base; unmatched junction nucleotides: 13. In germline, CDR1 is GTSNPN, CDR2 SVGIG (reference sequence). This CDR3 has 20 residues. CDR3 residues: CAWSGTPGLAGNPSYNEQFF. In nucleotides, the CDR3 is TGTGCCTGGAGTGGGACTCCGGGACTAGCGGGGAACCCTTCCTACAATGAGCAGTTCTTC.

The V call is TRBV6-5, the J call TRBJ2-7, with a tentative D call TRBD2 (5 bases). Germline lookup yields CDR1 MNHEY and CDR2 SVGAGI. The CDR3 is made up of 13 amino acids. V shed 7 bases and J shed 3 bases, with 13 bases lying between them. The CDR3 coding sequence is TGTGCCAGCACTAGACTCGGGATCTACGAGCAGTACTTC. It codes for CASTRLGIYEQYF.

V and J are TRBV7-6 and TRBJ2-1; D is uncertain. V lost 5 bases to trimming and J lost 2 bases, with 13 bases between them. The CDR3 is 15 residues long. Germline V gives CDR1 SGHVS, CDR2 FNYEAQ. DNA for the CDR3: TGTGCCAGCAGCCTTACTACTAACCCCTACAATGAGCAGTTCTTC. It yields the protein CASSLTTNPYNEQFF.

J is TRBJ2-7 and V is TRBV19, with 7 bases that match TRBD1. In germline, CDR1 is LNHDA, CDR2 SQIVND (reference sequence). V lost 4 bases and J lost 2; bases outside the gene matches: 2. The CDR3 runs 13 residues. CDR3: CASSRTGPYEQYF. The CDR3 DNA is TGTGCCAGTAGTAGGACAGGCCCCTACGAGCAGTACTTC. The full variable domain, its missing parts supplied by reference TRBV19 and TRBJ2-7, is DGGITQSPKYLFRKEGQNVTLSCEQNLNHDAMYWYRQDPGQGLRLIYYSQIVNDFQKGDIAEGYSVSREKKESFPLTVTSAQKNPTAFYLCASSRTGPYEQYFGPGTRLTVT.

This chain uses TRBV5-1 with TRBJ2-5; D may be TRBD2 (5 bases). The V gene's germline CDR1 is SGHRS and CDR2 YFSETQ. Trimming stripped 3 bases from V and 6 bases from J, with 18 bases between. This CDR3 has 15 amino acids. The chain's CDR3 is CASSSRNEGLQTQYF. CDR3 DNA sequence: TGCGCCAGCAGCTCGAGAAATGAGGGTCTGCAGACCCAGTACTTC. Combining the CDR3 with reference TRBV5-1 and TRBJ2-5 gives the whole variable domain KAGVTQTPRYLIKTRGQQVTLSCSPISGHRSVSWYQQTPGQGLQFLFEYFSETQRNKGNFPGRFSGRQFSNSRSEMNVSTLELGDSALYLCASSSRNEGLQTQYFGPGTRLLVL.

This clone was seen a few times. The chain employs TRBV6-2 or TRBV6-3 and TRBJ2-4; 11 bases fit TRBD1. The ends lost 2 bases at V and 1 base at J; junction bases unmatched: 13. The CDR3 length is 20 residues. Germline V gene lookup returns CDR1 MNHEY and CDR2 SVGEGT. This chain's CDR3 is CASSYSLGQGALWAKNIQYF. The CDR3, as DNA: TGTGCCAGCAGTTACAGTTTAGGACAGGGGGCTTTGTGGGCCAAAAACATTCAGTACTTC.

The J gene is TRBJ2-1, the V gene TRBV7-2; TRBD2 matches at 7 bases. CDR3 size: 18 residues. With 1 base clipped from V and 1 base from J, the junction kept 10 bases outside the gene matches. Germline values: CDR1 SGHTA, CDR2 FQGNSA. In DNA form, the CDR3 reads TGTGCCAGCAGCTTAGGACTAGCTTCTGACATTTCCTACAATGAGCAGTTCTTC. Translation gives CASSLGLASDISYNEQFF.

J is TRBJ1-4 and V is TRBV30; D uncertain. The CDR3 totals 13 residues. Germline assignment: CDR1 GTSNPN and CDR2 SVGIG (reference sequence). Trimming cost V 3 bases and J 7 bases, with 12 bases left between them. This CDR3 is CAWSGGTGEKLFF. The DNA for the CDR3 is TGTGCCTGGAGCGGCGGCACGGGTGAAAAACTGTTTTTT.

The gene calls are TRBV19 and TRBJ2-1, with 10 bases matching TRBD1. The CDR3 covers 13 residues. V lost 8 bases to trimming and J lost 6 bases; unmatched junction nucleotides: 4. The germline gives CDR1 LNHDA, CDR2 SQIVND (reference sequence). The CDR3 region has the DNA TGTGCCAGTTGGGACAGGGGATCCAATGAGCAGTTCTTC. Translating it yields CASWDRGSNEQFF.

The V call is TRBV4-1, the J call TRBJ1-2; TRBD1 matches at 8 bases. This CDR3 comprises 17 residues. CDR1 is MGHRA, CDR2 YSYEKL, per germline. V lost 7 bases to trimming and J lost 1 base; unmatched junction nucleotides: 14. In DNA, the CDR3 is TGCGCCAGCACCTATACCGGGACAGGAGATTTTAACTATGGCTACACCTTC. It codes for CASTYTGTGDFNYGYTF.

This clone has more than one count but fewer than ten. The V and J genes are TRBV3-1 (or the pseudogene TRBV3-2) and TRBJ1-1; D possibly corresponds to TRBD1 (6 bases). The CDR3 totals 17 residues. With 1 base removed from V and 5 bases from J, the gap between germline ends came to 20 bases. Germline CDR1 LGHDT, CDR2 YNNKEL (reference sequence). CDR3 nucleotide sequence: TGTGCCAGCAGCCAAGGCACCCGAGGGGGGGCAGGGACTGAAGCTTTCTTT. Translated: CASSQGTRGGAGTEAFF.

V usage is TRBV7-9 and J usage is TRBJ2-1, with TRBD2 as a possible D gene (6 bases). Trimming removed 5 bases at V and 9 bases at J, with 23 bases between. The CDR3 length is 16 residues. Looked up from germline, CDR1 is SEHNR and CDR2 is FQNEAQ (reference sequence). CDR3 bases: TGTGCCAGCAGCACACACGAAGGACTACCAGCGAGTGAGCAGTTCTTC. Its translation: CASSTHEGLPASEQFF.

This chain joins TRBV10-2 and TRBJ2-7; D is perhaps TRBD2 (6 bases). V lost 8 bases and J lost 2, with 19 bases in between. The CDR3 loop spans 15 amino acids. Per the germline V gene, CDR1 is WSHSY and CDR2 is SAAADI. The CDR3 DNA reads TGCGCCAGCTCTGATCGTTATAGCGGCACCTACGAGCAGTACTTC. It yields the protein CASSDRYSGTYEQYF.

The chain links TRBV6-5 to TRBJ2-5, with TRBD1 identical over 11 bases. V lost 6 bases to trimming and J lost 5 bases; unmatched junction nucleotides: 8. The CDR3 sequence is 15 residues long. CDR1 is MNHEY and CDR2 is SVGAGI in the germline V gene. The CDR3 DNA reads TGTGCCAGCAGCATCGGGACAGGGGGTCAGGAGACCCAGTACTTC. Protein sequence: CASSIGTGGQETQYF.

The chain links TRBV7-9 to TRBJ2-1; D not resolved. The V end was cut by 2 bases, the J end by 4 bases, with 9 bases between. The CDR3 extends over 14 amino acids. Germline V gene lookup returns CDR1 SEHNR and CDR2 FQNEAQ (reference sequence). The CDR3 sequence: CASSLLQEYNEQFF. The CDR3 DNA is TGTGCCAGCAGCTTACTCCAGGAATACAATGAGCAGTTCTTC.

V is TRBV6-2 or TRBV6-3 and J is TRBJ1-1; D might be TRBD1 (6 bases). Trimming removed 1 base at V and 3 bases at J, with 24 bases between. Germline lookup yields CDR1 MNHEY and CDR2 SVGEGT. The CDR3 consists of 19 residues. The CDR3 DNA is TGTGCCAGCAGTTACTGGCCTTTGATCCCAGGGGAAGCAGACACTGAAGCTTTCTTT. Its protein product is CASSYWPLIPGEADTEAFF.